This TCR beta chain is from a study of T-cell reconstitution after alpha-beta-depleted transplantation in children. Preparation of the TCRbeta library used unique molecular identifiers. TCRdb passed the PCR reads through MiXCR, listing each CDR3 protein once. The top ten hold approximately 3% of the sample, which has about 540,000 distinct CDR3 sequences, 15% to 20% seen once. CDR1 is SGHKS, CDR2 YYEKEE, per germline (reference sequence). This CDR3 is 16 amino acids long. Trimming took off 0 bases at V and 0 bases at J, with 12 bases between the two ends. The V call is TRBV5-5, the J call TRBJ1-1, with a tentative D call TRBD1 (5 bases). The sequence came from a human donor who donated a stem cell graft to a child with acute lymphoblastic leukemia. The material was PBMCs from the stem cell graft donor, obtained from the stem cell graft. CDR3 nucleotides: TGTGCCAGCAGCTTGGTTGTGGGGCCAATGAACACTGAAGCTTTCTTT. Protein sequence: CASSLVVGPMNTEAFF.